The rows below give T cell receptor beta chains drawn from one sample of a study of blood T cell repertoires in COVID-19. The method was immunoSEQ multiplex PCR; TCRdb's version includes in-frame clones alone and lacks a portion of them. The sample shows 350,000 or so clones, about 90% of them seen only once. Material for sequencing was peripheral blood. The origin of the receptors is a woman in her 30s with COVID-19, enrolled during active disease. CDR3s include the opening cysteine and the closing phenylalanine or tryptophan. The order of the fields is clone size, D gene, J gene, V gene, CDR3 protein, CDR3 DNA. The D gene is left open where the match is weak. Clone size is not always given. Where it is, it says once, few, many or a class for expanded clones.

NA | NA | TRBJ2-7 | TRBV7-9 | CASSSGRGSYEQYF | TGTGCCAGCAGCTCAGGGAGGGGGAGCTACGAGCAGTACTTC
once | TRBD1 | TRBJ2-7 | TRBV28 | CASSIPGTGGDEQYF | TGTGCCAGCAGTATCCCCGGGACAGGGGGAGACGAGCAGTACTTC
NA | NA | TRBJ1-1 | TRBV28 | CASSLLGVAEAFF | TGTGCCAGCAGTTTGCTAGGGGTGGCTGAAGCTTTCTTT
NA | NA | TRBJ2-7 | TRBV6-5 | CASRPTPTSSYEQYF | TGTGCCAGCAGGCCAACGCCGACTAGCTCCTACGAGCAGTACTTC
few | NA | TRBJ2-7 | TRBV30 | CAWSPSYEQYF | TGTGCCTGGAGTCCGTCCTACGAGCAGTACTTC
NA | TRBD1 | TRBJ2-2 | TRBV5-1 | CASSSRTGRDTGELFF | TGCGCCAGCAGCTCCCGGACAGGGCGGGACACCGGGGAGCTGTTTTTT
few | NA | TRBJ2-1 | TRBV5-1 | CASSLDPGIPPFF | TGCGCCAGCAGCTTGGACCCAGGAATTCCCCCATTCTTC
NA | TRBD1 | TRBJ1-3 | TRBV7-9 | CASRDRGHGNTIYF | TGTGCCAGCCGGGACAGGGGGCATGGAAACACCATATATTTT
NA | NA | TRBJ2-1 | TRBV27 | CASSLYSGNEQFF | TGTGCCAGCAGTTTATATTCGGGGAATGAGCAGTTCTTC
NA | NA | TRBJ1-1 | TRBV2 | CASSEARNTEAFF | TGTGCCAGCAGTGAAGCGAGGAACACTGAAGCTTTCTTT
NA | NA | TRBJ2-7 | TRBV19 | CASSPYSNLYEQYF | TGTGCCAGTTCCCCCTATTCCAATCTCTACGAGCAGTACTTC
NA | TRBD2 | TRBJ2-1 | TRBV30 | CAWSPRLAHEQFF | TGTGCCTGGAGTCCCCGACTAGCGCATGAGCAGTTCTTC
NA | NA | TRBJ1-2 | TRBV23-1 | CASSQSNGAVDYGYTF | TGCGCCAGCAGTCAATCGAATGGGGCAGTAGACTATGGCTACACCTTC
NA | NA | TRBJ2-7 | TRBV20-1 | CSASGDKDYSYEQYF | TGCAGTGCTAGTGGGGACAAAGATTACTCCTACGAGCAGTACTTC
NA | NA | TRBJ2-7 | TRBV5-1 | CASSFSFRYEQYF | TGCGCCAGCAGCTTTTCGTTCCGTTATGAGCAGTACTTC
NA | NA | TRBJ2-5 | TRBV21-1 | CASLGASGFQETQYF | TGTGCCAGCCTTGGGGCTAGCGGGTTCCAAGAGACCCAGTACTTC
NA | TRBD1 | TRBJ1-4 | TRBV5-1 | CASSSPQGAGEKLFF | TGCGCCAGCAGCAGCCCACAGGGGGCAGGAGAAAAACTGTTTTTT
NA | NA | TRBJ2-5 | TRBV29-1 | CSVAQGRVETQYF | TGCAGCGTTGCTCAGGGGCGGGTAGAGACCCAGTACTTC
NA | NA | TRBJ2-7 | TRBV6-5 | CASTTSGNEQYF | TGTGCCAGCACCACGAGCGGAAACGAGCAGTACTTC
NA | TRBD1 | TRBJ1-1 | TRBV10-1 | CASSERDRASEAFF | TGCGCCAGCAGTGAGCGGGACAGGGCGAGTGAAGCTTTCTTT
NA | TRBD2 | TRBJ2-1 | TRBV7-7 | CASSLGSSGSYNEQFF | TGTGCTAGCAGCTTAGGGTCTAGCGGGTCCTACAATGAGCAGTTCTTC
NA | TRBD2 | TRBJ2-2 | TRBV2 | CASLLAGGPGELFF | TGTGCCAGTTTACTAGCGGGAGGGCCCGGGGAGCTGTTTTTT
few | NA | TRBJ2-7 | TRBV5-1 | CASSLGRSYEQYF | TGCGCCAGCAGCTTGGGCAGGTCCTACGAGCAGTACTTC
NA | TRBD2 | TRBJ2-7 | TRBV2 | CASSAEAGDPINEQYF | TGTGCCAGCAGTGCGGAAGCGGGAGATCCTATCAACGAGCAGTACTTC
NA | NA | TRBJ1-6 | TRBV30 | CAWSVEGYNSPLHF | TGTGCCTGGAGTGTAGAGGGCTATAATTCACCCCTCCACTTT
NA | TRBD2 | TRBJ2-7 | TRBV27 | CASSLGLAHEQYF | TGTGCCAGCAGTCTGGGACTAGCACACGAGCAGTACTTC
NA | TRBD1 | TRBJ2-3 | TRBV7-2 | CASSEDRSTDTQYF | TGTGCCAGCAGCGAGGACAGGAGCACAGATACGCAGTATTTT
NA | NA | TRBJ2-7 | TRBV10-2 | CASSEGGNSYEQYF | TGCGCCAGCAGTGAAGGCGGAAACTCCTACGAGCAGTACTTC
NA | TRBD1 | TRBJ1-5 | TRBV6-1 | CASSDRQGRQPQHF | TGTGCCAGCAGTGACAGACAGGGCCGTCAGCCCCAGCATTTT
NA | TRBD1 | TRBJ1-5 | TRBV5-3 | CARSAVGTGGCQPQHF | TGTGCCAGAAGCGCGGTAGGGACAGGGGGGTGCCAGCCCCAGCATTTT
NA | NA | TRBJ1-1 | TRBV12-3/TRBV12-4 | CASKGRMNTEAFF | TGTGCCAGCAAGGGGCGGATGAACACTGAAGCTTTCTTT
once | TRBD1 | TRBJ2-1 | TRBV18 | CASSRGTGALNEQFF | TGTGCCAGCTCACGTGGGACAGGGGCCCTCAATGAGCAGTTCTTC
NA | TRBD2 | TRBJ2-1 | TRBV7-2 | CASSPTSGRLIWQFF | TGTGCCAGCAGCCCGACTAGCGGGCGGTTGATTTGGCAGTTCTTC
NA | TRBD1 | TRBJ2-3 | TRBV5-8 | CATQVRGSDTQYF | TGTGCCACACAGGTCAGGGGGTCAGATACGCAGTATTTT
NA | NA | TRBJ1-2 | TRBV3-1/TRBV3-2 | CASSRGQNHGYTF | TGTGCCAGCAGCCGCGGACAGAATCATGGCTACACCTTC
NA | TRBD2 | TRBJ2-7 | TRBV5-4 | CASSPRASSGSGEQYF | TGTGCCAGCAGCCCGCGGGCGTCTAGCGGGAGTGGCGAGCAGTACTTC
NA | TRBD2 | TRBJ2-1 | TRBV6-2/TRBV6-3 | CASSRTMGLAGGGEQFF | TGTGCCAGCAGCCGGACAATGGGACTAGCGGGAGGTGGTGAGCAGTTCTTC
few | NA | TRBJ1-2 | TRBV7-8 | CASSPLGRGYGYTF | TGTGCCAGCAGCCCCCTCGGCAGGGGCTATGGCTACACCTTC
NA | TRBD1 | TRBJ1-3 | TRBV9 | CASSVEQGAYTIYF | TGTGCCAGCAGCGTAGAGCAGGGGGCATACACCATATATTTT
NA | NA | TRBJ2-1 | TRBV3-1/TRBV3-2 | CASSARSSYNEQFF | TGTGCCAGCAGCGCACGCAGCTCCTACAATGAGCAGTTCTTC
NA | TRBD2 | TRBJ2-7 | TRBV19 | CASSISPRAPGSGGAYEQYF | TGTGCCAGTAGTATCTCCCCCCGGGCCCCGGGGAGCGGGGGAGCCTACGAGCAGTACTTC
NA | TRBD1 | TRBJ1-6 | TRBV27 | CASRTGQSLFHSPLHF | TGTGCCAGCAGGACAGGGCAGTCTTTATTTCATTCACCCCTCCACTTT
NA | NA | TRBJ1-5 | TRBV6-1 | CASSEGREGNQPQHF | TGTGCCAGCAGTGAAGGCAGGGAAGGGAATCAGCCCCAGCATTTT
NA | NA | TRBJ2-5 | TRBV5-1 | CASSLGSGQETQYF | TGCGCCAGCAGCTTGGGTTCAGGGCAAGAGACCCAGTACTTC
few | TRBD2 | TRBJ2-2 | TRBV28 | CASIASGRNTGELFF | TGTGCCAGCATTGCTAGCGGGAGAAACACCGGGGAGCTGTTTTTT